This T cell receptor (beta chain) was observed in a study of identical twins. Study-level results: One should note that invariant MAIT and iNKT cells could partly confound zero-insertion analyses.

The table lists this clonotype with many counts. The antigen is not known. One end of the junction does not line up with germline, which may come from a read error. TCRdb called the 5' RACE reads again in MiXCR, with one record for every CDR3 protein. The table records some 560,000 distinct CDR3 sequences, 9.5% to 10% of them present only once. The CDR3 contains 11 residues. CDR1 is SQVTM, CDR2 ANQGSEA, per germline. The sample was also reused in another study, on yellow fever vaccine responses in identical twins.

V gene TRBV29-1 combines with J gene TRBJ2-1, with D perhaps being TRBD1 or TRBD2 (5 bases each). The sequence derives from a woman aged 18 to 35 in good health. Material: PBMCs. CDR3 amino acids: CSVEEGWGQFF. In nucleotides, the CDR3 is TGCAGCGTGGAAGAGGGGTGGGGGCAGTTCTTC.